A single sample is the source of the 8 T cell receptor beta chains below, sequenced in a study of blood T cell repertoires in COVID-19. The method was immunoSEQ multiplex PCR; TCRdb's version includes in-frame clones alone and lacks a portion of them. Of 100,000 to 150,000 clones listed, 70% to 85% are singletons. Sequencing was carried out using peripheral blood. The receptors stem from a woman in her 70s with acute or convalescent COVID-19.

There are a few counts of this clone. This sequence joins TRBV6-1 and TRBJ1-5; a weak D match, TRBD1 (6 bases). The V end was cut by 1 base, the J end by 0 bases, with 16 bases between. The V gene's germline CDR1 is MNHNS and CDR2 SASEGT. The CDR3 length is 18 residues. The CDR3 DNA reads TGTGCCAGCAGTGAAGAGGTGACAGGCCACGTTAGCAATCAGCCCCAGCATTTT. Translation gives CASSEEVTGHVSNQPQHF.

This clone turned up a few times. For the CDR3, the DNA is TGTGCCAGCAGCCTGACTAGGCGCCCGAGAGAGCAGTACTTC. It translates to CASSLTRRPREQYF. The chain recombines TRBV3-1 (or the pseudogene TRBV3-2) with TRBJ2-7; tentative D call: TRBD2 (6 bases). Germline V gene lookup returns CDR1 LGHDT and CDR2 YNNKEL (reference sequence). The CDR3 has 14 residues. V was clipped by 4 bases and J by 7 bases, with 17 bases between them.

The CDR3 region is CASSLTGDSGNTIYF. The CDR3 nucleotides are TGTGCCAGCAGCTTGACAGGGGACTCTGGAAACACCATATATTTT. The chain joins TRBV9 to TRBJ1-3; 8 bases agree with TRBD1. Trimming at V came to 4 bases and at J to 0 bases, leaving 3 bases not matched to a gene. Germline V gene data show CDR1 as SGDLS and CDR2 as YYNGEE. The CDR3 sequence is 15 residues long.

In DNA form, the CDR3 reads TGTGCCAGCAGCCGGGGGAAGGGTAATTATGGCTACACCTTC. It translates to CASSRGKGNYGYTF. This chain links TRBV5-6 with TRBJ1-2; D perhaps matches TRBD1 (5 bases). V was trimmed by 4 bases and J by 5 bases, leaving 15 bases between them. This CDR3 contains 14 residues. The germline CDR1 and CDR2 sequences are SGHDT and YYEEEE.

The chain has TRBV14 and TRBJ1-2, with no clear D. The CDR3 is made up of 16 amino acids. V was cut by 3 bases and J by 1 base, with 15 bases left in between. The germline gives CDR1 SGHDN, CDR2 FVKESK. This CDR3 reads CASSQFGGGSNYGYTF. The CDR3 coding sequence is TGTGCCAGCAGCCAGTTCGGCGGAGGGAGTAACTATGGCTACACCTTC.

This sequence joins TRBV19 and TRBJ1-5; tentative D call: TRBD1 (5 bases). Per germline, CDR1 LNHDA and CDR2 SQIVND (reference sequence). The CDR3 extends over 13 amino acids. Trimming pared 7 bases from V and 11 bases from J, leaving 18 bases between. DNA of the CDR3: TGTGCCAGTATGGGCAGGGCTAATCATGCCCAGCATTTT. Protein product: CASMGRANHAQHF.

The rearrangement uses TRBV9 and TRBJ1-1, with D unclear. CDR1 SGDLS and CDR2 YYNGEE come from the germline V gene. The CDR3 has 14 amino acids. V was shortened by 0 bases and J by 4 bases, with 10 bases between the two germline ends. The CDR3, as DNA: TGTGCCAGCAGCGTAGAAGGGAGGAGCACTGAAGCTTTCTTT. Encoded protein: CASSVEGRSTEAFF.

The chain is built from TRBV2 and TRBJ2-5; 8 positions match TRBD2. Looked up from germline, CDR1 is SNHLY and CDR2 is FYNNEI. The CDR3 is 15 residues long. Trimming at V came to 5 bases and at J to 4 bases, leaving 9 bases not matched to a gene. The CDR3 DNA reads TGTGCCAGCAGTTCTGACGGGGGGGCCTTAGAGACCCAGTACTTC. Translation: CASSSDGGALETQYF. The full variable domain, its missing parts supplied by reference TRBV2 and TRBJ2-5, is EPEVTQTPSHQVTQMGQEVILRCVPISNHLYFYWYRQILGQKVEFLVSFYNNEISEKSEIFDDQFSVERPDGSNFTLKIRSTKLEDSAMYFCASSSDGGALETQYFGPGTRLLVL.